This T cell receptor (beta chain) was observed in a study of radiotherapy plus CTLA-4 blockade in lung cancer (dated by TCRdb to the late 2010s). Study-wide context: Objective responses were observed in approximately 17% of enrolled patients, and disease control was achieved in roughly 29%. Results and caveats for the whole study, not just this receptor: After treatment with radiotherapy and ipilimumab, TCR clones that came from tumors expanded in the peripheral blood. Increased serum interferon-beta after radiation, together with early dynamic changes in blood T cell clones, were reported to be the strongest predictors of response.

Preparation of the library involved the immunoSEQ multiplex PCR assay. In TCRdb, the immuneACCESS table is reduced to in-frame sequences with V and J assigned. These tables do not hold every clone; where another copy was compared, an unresolved V gene accounts for under half, and the others remain unexplained. The sample table lists about 84,000 clones, about two thirds of them with a count of one. The leading ten clones occupy more than 13% of the sample. The germline V gene specifies SGHNT as CDR1 and YENEEA as CDR2. Including the terminal cysteine and phenylalanine, the CDR3 comprises 14 residues. The CDR3 DNA has 42 bases and is translated from base 1. A distance of 14 bases separates the germline ends of V and J, which lose 3 bases and 8 bases respectively. Remarks on this clone: The clone's antigen remains unknown. Nothing much larger sits one base from this clone, and base qualities are not available.

The study evaluated CTLA-4 blockade (ipilimumab) given together with focal radiation therapy in patients who had chemo-refractory metastatic non-small-cell lung cancer. This specimen was peripheral blood, taken from a patient treated with radiotherapy plus ipilimumab. The chain joins TRBV11-3 to TRBJ2-1; 5 matching bases give a weak D call of TRBD2. The clonotype was recovered from a human donor with non-small cell lung cancer that progressed on radiotherapy plus ipilimumab. The encoded CDR3 is CASSLERGSDEQFF. The DNA is as follows: TGTGCCAGCAGCTTGGAAAGAGGGAGTGATGAGCAGTTCTTC.